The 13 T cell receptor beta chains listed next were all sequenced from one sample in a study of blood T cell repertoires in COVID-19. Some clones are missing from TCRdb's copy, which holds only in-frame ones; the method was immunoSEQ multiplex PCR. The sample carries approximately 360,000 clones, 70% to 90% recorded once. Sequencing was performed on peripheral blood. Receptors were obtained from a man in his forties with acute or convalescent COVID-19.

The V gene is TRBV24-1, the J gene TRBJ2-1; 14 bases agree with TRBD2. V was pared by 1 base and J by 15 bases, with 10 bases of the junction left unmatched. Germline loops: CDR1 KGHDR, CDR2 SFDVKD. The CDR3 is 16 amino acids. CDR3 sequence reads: CATSDLGGTSGRGGFF. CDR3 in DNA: TGTGCCACCAGTGATTTAGGGGGGACTAGCGGGAGAGGCGGGTTCTTC.

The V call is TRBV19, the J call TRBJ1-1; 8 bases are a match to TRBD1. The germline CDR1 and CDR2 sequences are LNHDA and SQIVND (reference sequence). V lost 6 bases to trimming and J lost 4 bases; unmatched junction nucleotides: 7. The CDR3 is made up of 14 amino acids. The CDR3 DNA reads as TGTGCCAGTAGCCGCCTAGACAGGGGCACTGAAGCTTTCTTT. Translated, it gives CASSRLDRGTEAFF.

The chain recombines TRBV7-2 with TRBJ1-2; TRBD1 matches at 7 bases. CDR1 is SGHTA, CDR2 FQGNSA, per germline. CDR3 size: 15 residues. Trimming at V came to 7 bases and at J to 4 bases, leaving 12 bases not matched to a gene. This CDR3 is CASTSEQGRVYGYTF. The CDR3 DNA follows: TGTGCCAGCACCTCCGAACAGGGGCGGGTCTATGGCTACACCTTC.

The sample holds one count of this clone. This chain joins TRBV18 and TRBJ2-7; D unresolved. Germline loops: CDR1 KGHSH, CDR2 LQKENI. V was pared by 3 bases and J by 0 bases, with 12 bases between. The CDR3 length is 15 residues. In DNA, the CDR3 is TGTGCCAGCTCACCGAGGTCGCGCGCCTCCTACGAGCAGTACTTC. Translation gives CASSPRSRASYEQYF.

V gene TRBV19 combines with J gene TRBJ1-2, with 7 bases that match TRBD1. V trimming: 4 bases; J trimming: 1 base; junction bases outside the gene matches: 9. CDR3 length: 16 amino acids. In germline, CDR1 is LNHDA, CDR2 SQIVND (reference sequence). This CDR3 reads CASSTNRQGLNYGYTF. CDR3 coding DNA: TGTGCCAGTAGTACCAATCGACAGGGCCTTAACTATGGCTACACCTTC.

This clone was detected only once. The CDR3 spells CASSDSGPFGAFF. The CDR3 nucleotides are TGTGCCAGCAGTGACTCGGGGCCCTTCGGAGCTTTCTTT. The J gene is TRBJ1-1, the V gene TRBV6-4, with D tentatively TRBD1 (5 bases). V lost 0 bases, J lost 10 bases, and 12 bases lay in between. The CDR3 is 13 residues long. Germline assignment: CDR1 MRHNA and CDR2 SNTAGT.

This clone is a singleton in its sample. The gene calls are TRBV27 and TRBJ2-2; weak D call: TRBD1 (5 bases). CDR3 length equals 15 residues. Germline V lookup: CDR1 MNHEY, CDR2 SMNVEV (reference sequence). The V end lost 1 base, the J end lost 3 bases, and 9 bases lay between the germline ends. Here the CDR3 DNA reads TGTGCCAGCAGTTTATGGGCAGGGTACACCGGGGAGCTGTTTTTT. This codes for CASSLWAGYTGELFF.

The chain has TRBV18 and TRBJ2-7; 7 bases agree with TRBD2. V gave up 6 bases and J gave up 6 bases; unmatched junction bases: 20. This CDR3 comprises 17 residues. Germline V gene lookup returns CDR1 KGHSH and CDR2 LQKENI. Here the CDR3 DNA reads TGTGCCAGCTCGCCCTCCCGGGGGGAGAAGGCTTCGGGCGAGCAGTACTTC. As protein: CASSPSRGEKASGEQYF. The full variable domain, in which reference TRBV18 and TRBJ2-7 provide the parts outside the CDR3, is NAGVMQNPRHLVRRRGQEARLRCSPMKGHSHVYWYRQLPEEGLKFMVYLQKENIIDESGMPKERFSAEFPKEGPSILRIQQVVRGDSAAYFCASSPSRGEKASGEQYFGPGTRLTVT.

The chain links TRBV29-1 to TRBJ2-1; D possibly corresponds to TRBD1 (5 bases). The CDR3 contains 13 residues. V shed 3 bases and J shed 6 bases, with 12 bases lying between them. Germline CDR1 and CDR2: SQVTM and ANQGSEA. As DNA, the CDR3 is TGCAGCGTTGATTTTGGGGCCGTCAATGAGCAGTTCTTC. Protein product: CSVDFGAVNEQFF.

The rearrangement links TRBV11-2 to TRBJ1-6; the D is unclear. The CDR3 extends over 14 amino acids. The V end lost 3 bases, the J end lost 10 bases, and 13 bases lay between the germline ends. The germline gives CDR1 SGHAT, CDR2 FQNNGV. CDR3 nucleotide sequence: TGTGCCAGCAGCTTTACGCCCGGGAGCTCACCCCTCCACTTT. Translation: CASSFTPGSSPLHF.

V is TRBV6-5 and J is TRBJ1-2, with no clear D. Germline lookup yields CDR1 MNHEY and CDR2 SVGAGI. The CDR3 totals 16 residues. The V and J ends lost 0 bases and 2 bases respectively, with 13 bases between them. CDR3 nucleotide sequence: TGTGCCAGCAGTTACTCGAAGGAGGACGGAAACTATGGCTACACCTTC. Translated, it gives CASSYSKEDGNYGYTF.

DNA of the CDR3: TGTGCCACCAGTGATACGGGGCCAGGGGATTCCTACGAGCAGTACTTC. Its translation: CATSDTGPGDSYEQYF. This rearrangement joins TRBV24-1 to TRBJ2-7, with D tentatively TRBD1 (6 bases). Trimming took off 3 bases at V and 1 base at J, with 15 bases between the two ends. This CDR3 spans 16 amino acids. Germline assignment: CDR1 KGHDR and CDR2 SFDVKD.

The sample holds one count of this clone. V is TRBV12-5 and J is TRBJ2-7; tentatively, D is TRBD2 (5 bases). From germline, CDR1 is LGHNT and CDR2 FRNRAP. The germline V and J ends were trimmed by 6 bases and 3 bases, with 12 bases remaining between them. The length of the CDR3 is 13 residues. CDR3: CASGPGYYYEQYF. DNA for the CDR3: TGTGCTAGTGGACCGGGATACTACTACGAGCAGTACTTC.